This T cell receptor beta chain appears in the sequencing data of a study of T cell clones after liver transplantation. Whole-study findings and limits: In two subjects, few donor cells limited the measurable donor-reactive repertoire. Small, mixed patient groups and varying post-transplant times limit these conclusions. Post-transplant, graft-donor-reactive CD4 TCRbeta sequences in blood dropped significantly in most of the 8 subjects.

Data came from immunoSEQ multiplex PCR; TCRdb stores just in-frame clones and leaves some out. The repertoire holds tens of thousands of clones, with 70% as singletons. CDR3 length equals 12 residues. The ends lost 6 bases at V and 6 bases at J; junction bases unmatched: 0. The germline V gene has CDR1 LNHDA and CDR2 SQIVND (reference sequence). Comments on this clone: Its antigen is not identified.

The specimen comprised CD4+ T cells from blood, sampled at the 15-month timepoint. The V and J genes are TRBV19 and TRBJ2-2; TRBD2 matches 8 bases. The TCR sequence derives from a human patient who received a liver transplant. Some T cells may be supplied by the graft donor. CDR3 in DNA: TGTGCCAGTAGCGGGAGGGCCGGGGAGCTGTTTTTT. The encoded protein is CASSGRAGELFF.